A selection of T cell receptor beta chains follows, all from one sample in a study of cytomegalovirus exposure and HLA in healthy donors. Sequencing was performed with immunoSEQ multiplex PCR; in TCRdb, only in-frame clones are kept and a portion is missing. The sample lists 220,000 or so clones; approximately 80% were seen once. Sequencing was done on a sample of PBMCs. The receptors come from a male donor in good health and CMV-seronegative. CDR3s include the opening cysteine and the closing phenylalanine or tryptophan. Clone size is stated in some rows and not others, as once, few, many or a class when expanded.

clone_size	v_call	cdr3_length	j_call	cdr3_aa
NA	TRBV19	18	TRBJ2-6	CASSRHGGPSEMANVLTF
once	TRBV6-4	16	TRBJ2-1	CASSDRLAGEMYEQFF
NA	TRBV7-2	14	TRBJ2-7	CASSLGLAGYEQYF
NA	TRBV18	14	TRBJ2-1	CASSPGQTLPEQFF
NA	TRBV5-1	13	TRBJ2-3	CASNAGSTDTQYF
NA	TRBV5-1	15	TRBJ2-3	CASSFYRVSTDTQYF
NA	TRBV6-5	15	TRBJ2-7	CASSYSTGGVSEQYF
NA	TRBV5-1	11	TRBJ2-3	CASSMRDTQYF
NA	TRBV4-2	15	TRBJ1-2	CASSQDRGRDYGYTF
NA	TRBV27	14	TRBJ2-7	CASSPSTGIHEQYF
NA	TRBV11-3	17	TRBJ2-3	CASSQGSREGPADTQYF
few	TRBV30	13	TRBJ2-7	CAWNSGRLSEQYF
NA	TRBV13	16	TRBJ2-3	CASSPPTEREWATQYF
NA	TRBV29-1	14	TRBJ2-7	CSVGSRTSSYEQYF
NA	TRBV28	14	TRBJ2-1	CASSLHGTVNEQFF
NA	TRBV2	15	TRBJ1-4	CASGRDRGLGEKLFF
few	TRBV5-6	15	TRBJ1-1	CASSQRWPGHIEAFF
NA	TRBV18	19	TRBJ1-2	CASSPPGRGRFFESYGYTF
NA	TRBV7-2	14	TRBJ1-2	CASSFQGAGYGYTF
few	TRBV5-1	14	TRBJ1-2	CASSSTGGVYGYTF
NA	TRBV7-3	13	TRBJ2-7	CASSEIEGTKQYF
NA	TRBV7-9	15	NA	CASSSRDRGPYEQYF
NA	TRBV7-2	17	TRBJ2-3	CASSLGFRDRGRDTQYF
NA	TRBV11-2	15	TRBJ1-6	CASSLDLQGNSPLHF
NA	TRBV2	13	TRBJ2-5	CASSEWERETQYF
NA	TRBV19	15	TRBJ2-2	CASRLAGGPIGELFF
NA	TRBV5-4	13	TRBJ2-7	CASSPWTSPEQYF
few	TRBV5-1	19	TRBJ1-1	CASSLADGQGLGLNTEAFF
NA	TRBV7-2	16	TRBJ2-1	CASSFPTSGRNNEQFF
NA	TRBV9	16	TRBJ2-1	CASSPLLAGKYNEQFF
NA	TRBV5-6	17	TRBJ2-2	CASSLLGLAGETGELFF
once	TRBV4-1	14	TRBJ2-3	CASSQDLGTDTQYF
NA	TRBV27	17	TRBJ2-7	CASRPHRLAGGNDEQYF
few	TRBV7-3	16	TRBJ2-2	CASSWLAGGTDGELFF
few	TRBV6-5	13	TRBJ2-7	CASSLGTTYEQYF
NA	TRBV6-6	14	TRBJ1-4	CASSWRVTNEKLFF
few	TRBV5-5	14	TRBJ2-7	CASSSPGLSYEQYF
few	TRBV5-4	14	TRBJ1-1	CASSLGPETPEAFF
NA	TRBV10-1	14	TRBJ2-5	CASSLGSRGETQYF
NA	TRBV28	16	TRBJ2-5	CASSSTGTPQGETQYF
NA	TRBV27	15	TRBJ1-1	CASSLSTKPNTEAFF
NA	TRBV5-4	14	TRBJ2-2	CASSSRSSGAQLFF
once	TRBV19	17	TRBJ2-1	CASSIVGLAGPYNEQFF
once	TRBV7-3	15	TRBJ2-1	CASSLGLVRRDEQFF
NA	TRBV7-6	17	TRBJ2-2	CASSLDAGPSPTGELFF
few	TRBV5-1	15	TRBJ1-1	CASSGAGRLNTEAFF
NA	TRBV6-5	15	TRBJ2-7	CASSYFGTGEYEQYF